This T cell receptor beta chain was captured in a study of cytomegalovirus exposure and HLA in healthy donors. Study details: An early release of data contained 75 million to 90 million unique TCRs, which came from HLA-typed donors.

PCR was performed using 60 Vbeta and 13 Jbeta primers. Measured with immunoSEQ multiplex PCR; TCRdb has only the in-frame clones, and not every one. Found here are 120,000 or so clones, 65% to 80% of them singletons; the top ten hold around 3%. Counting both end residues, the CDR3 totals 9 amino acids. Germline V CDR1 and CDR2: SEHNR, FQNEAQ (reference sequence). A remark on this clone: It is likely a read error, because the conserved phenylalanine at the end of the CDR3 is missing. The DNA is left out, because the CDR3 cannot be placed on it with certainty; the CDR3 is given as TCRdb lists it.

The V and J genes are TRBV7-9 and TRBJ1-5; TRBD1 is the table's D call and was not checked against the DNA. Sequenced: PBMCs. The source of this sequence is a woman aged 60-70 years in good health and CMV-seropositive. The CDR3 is CSSSDGHRP.